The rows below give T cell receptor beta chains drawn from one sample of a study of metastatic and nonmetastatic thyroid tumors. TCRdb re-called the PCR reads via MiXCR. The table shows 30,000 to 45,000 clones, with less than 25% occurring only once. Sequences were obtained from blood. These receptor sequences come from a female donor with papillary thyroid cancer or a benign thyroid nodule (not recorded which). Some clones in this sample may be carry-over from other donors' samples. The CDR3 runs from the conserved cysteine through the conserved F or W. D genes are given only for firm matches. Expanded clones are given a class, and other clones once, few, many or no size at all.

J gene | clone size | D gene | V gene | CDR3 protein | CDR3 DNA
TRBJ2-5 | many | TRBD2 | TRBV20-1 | CSALGLAGLQETQYF | TGCAGTGCGCTCGGACTAGCGGGACTACAAGAGACCCAGTACTTC
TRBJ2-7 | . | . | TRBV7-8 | CASSLGRARGGAYEQYF | TGTGCCAGCAGCTTAGGACGGGCTAGAGGGGGGGCCTACGAGCAGTACTTC
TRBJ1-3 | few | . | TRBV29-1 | CSVVQMAGPSGNTIYF | TGCAGCGTTGTCCAGATGGCAGGACCCTCTGGAAACACCATATATTTT
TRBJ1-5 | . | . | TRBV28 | CASSLYSNQPQHF | TGTGCCAGCAGTTTATATAGCAATCAGCCCCAGCATTTT
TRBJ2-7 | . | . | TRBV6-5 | CASSSIGRQKEQYF | TGTGCCAGCAGTTCGATCGGCCGCCAGAAAGAGCAGTACTTC
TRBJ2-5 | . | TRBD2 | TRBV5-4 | CASREGLAGEETQYF | TGTGCCAGCAGAGAGGGACTAGCGGGAGAAGAGACCCAGTACTTC
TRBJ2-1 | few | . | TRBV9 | CASTHDPVLATNEQFF | TGTGCCAGCACTCACGATCCGGTTCTTGCGACCAATGAGCAGTTCTTC
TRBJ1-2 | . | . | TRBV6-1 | CASSETPGAFGYTF | TGTGCCAGCAGTGAAACTCCGGGGGCGTTTGGCTACACCTTC
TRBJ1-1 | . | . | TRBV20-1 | CSATDGGENTEAFF | TGCAGTGCTACGGACGGGGGAGAAAACACTGAAGCTTTCTTT
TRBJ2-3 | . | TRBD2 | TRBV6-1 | CASRYSGRGTDTQYF | TGTGCCAGCAGATATAGCGGGAGGGGAACAGATACGCAGTATTTT
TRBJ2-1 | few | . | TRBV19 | CASNRVDGHEQFF | TGTGCCAGTAATAGAGTGGACGGGCATGAGCAGTTCTTC
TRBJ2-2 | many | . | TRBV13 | CASSAPSFGELFF | TGTGCCAGCAGCGCTCCCTCCTTCGGGGAGCTGTTTTTT
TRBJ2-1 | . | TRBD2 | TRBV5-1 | CASSQKLAGAVNEQFF | TGCGCCAGCAGCCAAAAACTAGCGGGAGCCGTGAATGAGCAGTTCTTC
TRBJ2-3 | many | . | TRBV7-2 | CASSLGSTDTQYF | TGTGCCAGCAGCTTGGGGAGCACAGATACGCAGTATTTT
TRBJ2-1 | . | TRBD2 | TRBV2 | CANNRREGQGEQLF | TGTGCCAACAATAGGCGGGAGGGCCAGGGTGAGCAGTTATTC
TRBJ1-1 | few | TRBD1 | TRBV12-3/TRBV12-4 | CASSRQGSNTEAFF | TGTGCCAGCAGTCGACAGGGATCGAACACTGAAGCTTTCTTT
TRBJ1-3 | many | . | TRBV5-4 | CASSFRPGRFSGNTIYF | TGTGCCAGCAGCTTTCGTCCAGGTCGCTTCTCTGGAAACACCATATATTTT
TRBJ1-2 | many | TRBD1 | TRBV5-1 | CASSLGSTGDGYTF | TGCGCCAGCAGCTTGGGTTCGACAGGGGATGGCTACACCTTC
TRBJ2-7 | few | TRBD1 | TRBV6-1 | CASMVGQGHYEQYF | TGTGCCAGCATGGTCGGACAGGGGCACTACGAGCAGTACTTC
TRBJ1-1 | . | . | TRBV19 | CASSIGAMNTEAFF | TGTGCCAGTAGTATAGGTGCTATGAACACTGAAGCTTTCTTT
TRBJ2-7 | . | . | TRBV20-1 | CSARDRQVYEQYF | TGCAGTGCTAGAGATCGGCAGGTCTACGAGCAGTACTTC
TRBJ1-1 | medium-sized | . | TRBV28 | CASSLSGRLNTEAFF | TGTGCCAGCAGTTTATCGGGACGGCTGAACACTGAAGCTTTCTTT
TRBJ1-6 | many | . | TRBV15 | CATSRDTGLNSPLHF | TGTGCCACCAGCAGAGACACAGGGTTAAATTCACCCCTCCACTTT
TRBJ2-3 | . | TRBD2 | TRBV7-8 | CASSYGAGGLTDTQYF | TGTGCCAGCAGTTACGGAGCGGGAGGGTTGACAGATACGCAGTATTTT
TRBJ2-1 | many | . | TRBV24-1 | CATSGWADEQFF | TGTGCCACCAGTGGGTGGGCGGATGAGCAGTTCTTC
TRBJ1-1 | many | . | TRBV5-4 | CASSRRVWNTEAFF | TGTGCCAGCAGCCGGAGGGTCTGGAACACTGAAGCTTTCTTT
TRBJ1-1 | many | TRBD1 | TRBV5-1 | CASRVRDSQIFTEAFF | TGCGCCAGCAGAGTGCGGGACAGTCAAATTTTTACTGAAGCTTTCTTT
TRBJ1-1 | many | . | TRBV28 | CASSLSNTEAFF | TGTGCCAGCAGTTTAAGCAACACTGAAGCTTTCTTT
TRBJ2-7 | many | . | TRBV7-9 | CASSLGAGPYEQYF | TGTGCCAGCAGCTTAGGGGCGGGACCCTACGAGCAGTACTTC
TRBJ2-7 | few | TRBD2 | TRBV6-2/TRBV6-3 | CASRPSGVYEQYF | TGTGCCAGCAGACCTAGCGGGGTCTACGAGCAGTACTTC
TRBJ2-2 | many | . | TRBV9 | CASSVVDTGELFF | TGTGCCAGCAGCGTAGTGGACACCGGGGAGCTGTTTTTT
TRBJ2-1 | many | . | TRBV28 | CASSPKIPYNEQFF | TGTGCCAGCTCCCCCAAGATTCCCTACAATGAGCAGTTCTTC
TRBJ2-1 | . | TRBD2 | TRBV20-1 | CGAAPTSGQQLF | TGCGGTGCCGCTCCTACTAGCGGGCAGCAGTTATTC
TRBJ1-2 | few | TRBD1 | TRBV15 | CATSRGGTGYYGYTF | TGTGCCACCAGCAGAGGAGGGACAGGATACTATGGCTACACCTTC
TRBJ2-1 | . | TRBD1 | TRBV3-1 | CASSPPVVRGQFHEQFF | TGTGCCAGCAGCCCCCCGGTTGTTCGGGGACAGTTTCATGAGCAGTTCTTC
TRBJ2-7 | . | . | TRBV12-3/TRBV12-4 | CASSLRKPRYEQYF | TGTGCCAGCAGTTTAAGGAAACCGCGCTACGAGCAGTACTTC
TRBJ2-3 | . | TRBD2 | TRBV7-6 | CASGGLAGVVDTQYF | TGTGCCAGCGGGGGGCTAGCGGGAGTAGTAGATACTCAGTATTTT
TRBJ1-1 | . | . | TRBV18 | CASSWSGNTEAFF | TGTGCCAGCTCCTGGAGTGGTAACACTGAAGCTTTCTTT
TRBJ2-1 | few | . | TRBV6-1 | CASSATRNEQFF | TGTGCAAGCAGTGCGACACGAAATGAGCAGTTCTTC
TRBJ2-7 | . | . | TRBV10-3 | CAISEPPRDSYEQYF | TGTGCCATCAGTGAACCACCCAGGGACTCCTACGAGCAGTACTTC
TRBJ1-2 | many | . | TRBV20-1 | CSARLFGGERPSSLTTGYTF | TGCAGTGCTAGGCTATTTGGCGGTGAGCGTCCCTCGAGTTTAACAACAGGCTACACCTTC
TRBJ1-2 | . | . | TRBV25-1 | CASSEGGSVYYGYTF | TGTGCCAGCAGTGAAGGAGGTTCAGTTTACTATGGCTACACCTTC
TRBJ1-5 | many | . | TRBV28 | CASSPPFSSYSNQPQHF | TGTGCCAGCAGTCCGCCCTTCAGTTCTTATAGCAATCAGCCCCAGCATTTT
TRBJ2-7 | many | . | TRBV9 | CASSAGDSPYEQYF | TGTGCCAGCAGCGCGGGGGACAGTCCCTACGAGCAGTACTTC
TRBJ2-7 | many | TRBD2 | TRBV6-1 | CASRLSSGGGSRQYF | TGTGCCAGCAGGCTTTCGAGCGGGGGGGGGTCTCGGCAGTACTTC
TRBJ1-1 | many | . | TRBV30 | CAWKVRGKTEAFF | TGTGCCTGGAAGGTTCGGGGGAAGACTGAAGCTTTCTTT
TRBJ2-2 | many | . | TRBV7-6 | CASKGDGELFF | TGTGCCAGCAAGGGCGACGGGGAGCTGTTTTTT
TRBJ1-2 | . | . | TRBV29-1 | CSVADLGDYGYTF | TGCAGCGTCGCTGACCTGGGTGACTATGGCTACACCTTC
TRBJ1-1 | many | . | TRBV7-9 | CASSGRVNTEAFF | TGTGCCAGCAGCGGGCGGGTGAACACTGAAGCTTTCTTT
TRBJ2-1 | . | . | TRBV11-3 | CASSFQGNYNEQFF | TGTGCCAGCAGCTTCCAGGGCAACTACAATGAGCAGTTCTTC
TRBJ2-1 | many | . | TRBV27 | CASSRGMASRNEQFF | TGTGCCAGCAGTCGAGGTATGGCGTCTAGGAATGAGCAGTTCTTC
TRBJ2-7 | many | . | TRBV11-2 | CASSLVRSSYEQYF | TGTGCCAGCAGCTTAGTGCGGTCTTCCTACGAGCAGTACTTC
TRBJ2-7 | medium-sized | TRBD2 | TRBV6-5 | CASSYSEGGAYEQYF | TGTGCCAGCAGTTACTCGGAGGGAGGGGCCTACGAGCAGTACTTC
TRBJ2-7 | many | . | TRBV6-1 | CASKGHGAYEQYF | TGTGCCAGCAAGGGTCACGGAGCCTACGAGCAGTACTTC
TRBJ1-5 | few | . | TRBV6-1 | CASRGGRQAAPSQHF | TGTGCCAGCAGGGGGGGACGGCAGGCCGCCCCGTCCCAGCATTTT
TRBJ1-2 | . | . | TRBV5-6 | CASSLGVSGLLDYGYTF | TGTGCCAGCAGCTTGGGGGTAAGCGGCCTTCTAGACTATGGCTACACCTTC
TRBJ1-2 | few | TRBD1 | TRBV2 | CASRADRGRGYDYTF | TGTGCCAGCAGGGCCGACAGGGGTCGCGGCTATGACTACACCTTC
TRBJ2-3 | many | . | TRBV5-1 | CASSGKMIGRGTDTQYF | TGCGCCAGCAGTGGGAAAATGATCGGTAGAGGCACAGATACGCAGTATTTT